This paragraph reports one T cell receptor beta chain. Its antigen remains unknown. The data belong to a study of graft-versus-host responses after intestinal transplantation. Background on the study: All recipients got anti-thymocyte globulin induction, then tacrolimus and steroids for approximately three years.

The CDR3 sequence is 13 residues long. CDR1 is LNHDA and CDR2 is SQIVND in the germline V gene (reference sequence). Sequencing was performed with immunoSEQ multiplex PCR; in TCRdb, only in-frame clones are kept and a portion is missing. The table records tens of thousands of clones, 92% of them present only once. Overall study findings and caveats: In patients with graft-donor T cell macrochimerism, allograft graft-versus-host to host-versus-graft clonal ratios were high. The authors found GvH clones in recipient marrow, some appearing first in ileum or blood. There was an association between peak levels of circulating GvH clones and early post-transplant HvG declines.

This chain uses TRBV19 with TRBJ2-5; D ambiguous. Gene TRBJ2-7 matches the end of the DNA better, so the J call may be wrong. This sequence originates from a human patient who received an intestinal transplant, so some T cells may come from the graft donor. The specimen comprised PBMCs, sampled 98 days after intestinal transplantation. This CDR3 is CASSIANSYEQYF. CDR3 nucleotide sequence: TGTGCCAGTAGTATAGCCAATTCCTACGAGCAGTACTTC.